This T cell receptor beta chain is from a study of patients and donors after allogeneic stem cell transplantation. J lost 0 bases, V lost 2 bases, and 9 bases had no gene match. This CDR3 region has 16 residues. CDR1 is DFQATT and CDR2 is SNEGSKA in the germline V gene (reference sequence). Using its own MiXCR run on the RT-PCR reads, TCRdb lists one record per CDR3 protein. This sample has 900,000 to 1,000,000 distinct CDR3 sequences, with about 20% found just once. This clonotype has a handful of counts. Specimen: blood, either unsorted or a sorted T cell fraction (not recorded which). The TCR originated in a human donor who was either an allogeneic HSCT recipient or a stem cell or donor lymphocyte infusion donor (not recorded which). It is not recorded whose cells these are; they may come from a transplant donor. The chain has TRBV20-1 and TRBJ2-5; 7 bases map to TRBD2. This chain's CDR3 is CSARRGLGGYQETQYF. The CDR3 DNA is TGCAGTGCTAGAAGGGGACTGGGGGGGTACCAAGAGACCCAGTACTTC.